This is a list of T cell receptor beta chains from one sample in a study of blood T cell repertoires in COVID-19. Profiling relied on immunoSEQ multiplex PCR, and the TCRdb table lists in-frame clones only, not all of them. The table records about 250,000 clones, roughly 84% of them present only once. The sequenced sample was PBMCs or T cells enriched from blood (not recorded which). These receptors all stem from a woman aged 50 to 60 who had been exposed to COVID-19. Each CDR3 is given with its conserved first and last residue. D genes are given only for firm matches. The listing skips clone size in some rows; elsewhere it reads once, few, many or a size class.

v_gene,j_gene,d_gene,abundance,len,CDR3nt,CDR3aa
TRBV4-3,TRBJ2-3,TRBD2,.,16,TGCGCCAGCAGCCATCGACTAGCGGGGAGCACAGATACGCAGTATTTT,CASSHRLAGSTDTQYF
TRBV6-5,TRBJ1-2,.,.,13,TGTGCCAGCGGACAGCCCCCTAACTATGGCTACACCTTC,CASGQPPNYGYTF
TRBV5-6,TRBJ2-2,.,many,17,TGTGCCAGCAGCTTGTATATTCGGGGGGCGGGCACCGGGGAGCTGTTTTTT,CASSLYIRGAGTGELFF
TRBV7-8,TRBJ1-1,.,.,16,TGTGCCAGCAGCTCGCTGTACGGGGGGCTAAATACTGAAGCTTTCTTT,CASSSLYGGLNTEAFF
TRBV19,TRBJ1-5,.,.,15,TGTGCCAGTAGTATAGCTCCGACAGGAGCGCAGCCCCAGCATTTT,CASSIAPTGAQPQHF
TRBV7-2,TRBJ2-1,.,.,14,TGTGCCAGCAGCCCGGAGAGGTGGCGGAGTGAGCAGTTCTTC,CASSPERWRSEQFF
TRBV4-3,TRBJ2-3,TRBD2,.,18,TGCGCCAGCAGCCAAGCCTACGCAGCGGGGCCCCCCACAGATACGCAGTATTTT,CASSQAYAAGPPTDTQYF
TRBV28,TRBJ1-4,.,.,15,TGTGCCAGCAGATACAGGGAAGGAACTAATGAAAAACTGTTTTTT,CASRYREGTNEKLFF
TRBV7-9,TRBJ2-1,TRBD1,few,16,TGTGCCAGCAGCTTAGATCCAGGACAGGGGGCATGGGAGCAGTTCTTC,CASSLDPGQGAWEQFF
TRBV4-2,TRBJ2-2,TRBD2,.,17,TGTGCCAGCAGCCAAGAGGACCTTTTGGCGGGGGCCGGGGAGCTGTTTTTT,CASSQEDLLAGAGELFF
TRBV19,TRBJ2-7,TRBD1,.,15,TGTGCCAGTAGTATGACTCCCAGGGGGACCTACGAGCAGTACTTC,CASSMTPRGTYEQYF
TRBV12-3/TRBV12-4,TRBJ1-2,TRBD1,once,12,TGTGCCAGCAGAGGACAGGGGAAGGGCTACACCTTC,CASRGQGKGYTF